These 31 T cell receptor beta chains were all obtained from the same sample, sequenced in a study of siplizumab effects on memory and regulatory T cells. Clones were read by immunoSEQ multiplex PCR, and TCRdb kept only the in-frame ones, dropping some. Among around 100,000 clones, roughly nine tenths were seen once, and the ten largest hold 0.9% to 1.4%. The sequenced sample was CD4+ T cells sorted from blood. These receptors originate from a human donor in good health.

The J gene is TRBJ1-1, the V gene TRBV5-1; perhaps TRBD1 as D (5 bases). This CDR3 region has 14 residues. Trimming took off 0 bases at V and 5 bases at J, with 11 bases between the two ends. Germline V CDR1 and CDR2: SGHRS, YFSETQ. The CDR3 nucleotides are TGCGCCAGCAGCTTGGACAGGTCCGGGACTGAAGCTTTCTTT. Protein sequence: CASSLDRSGTEAFF.

This rearrangement joins TRBV5-4 to TRBJ2-2; 8 nucleotides line up with TRBD2. The CDR3 runs to 16 residues. CDR1 is SGHNT, CDR2 YYREEE, per germline (reference sequence). V lost 4 bases, J lost 0 bases, and 5 bases stayed unmatched. The CDR3 protein is CASSNLGLANTGELFF. CDR3 nucleotides: TGTGCCAGCAGCAACCTGGGACTAGCGAACACCGGGGAGCTGTTTTTT. Variable domain in full (rest from reference TRBV5-4 and TRBJ2-2): ETGVTQSPTHLIKTRGQQVTLRCSSQSGHNTVSWYQQALGQGPQFIFQYYREEENGRGNFPPRFSGLQFPNYSSELNVNALELDDSALYLCASSNLGLANTGELFFGEGSRLTVL.

This clone was picked up a small number of times. The gene calls are TRBV6-5 and TRBJ1-2; 9 nucleotides match TRBD1. This CDR3 spans 14 amino acids. Germline CDR1 is MNHEY and CDR2 is SVGAGI. The V gene end was trimmed by 6 bases and the J gene end by 4 bases; junction bases not matched to a gene: 6. In DNA, the CDR3 is TGTGCCAGCAGCCGGAAGGACAGGGGCTATGGCTACACCTTC. This sequence encodes CASSRKDRGYGYTF.

Written as DNA, the CDR3 is TGCGCCAGCAGCCAAGAGGTAAGGAGGATAAACACTGAAGCTTTCTTT. Translating it yields CASSQEVRRINTEAFF. The chain couples TRBV4-1 to TRBJ1-1, with D uncertain. The CDR3 is 16 amino acids. Looked up from germline, CDR1 is MGHRA and CDR2 is YSYEKL. Trimming pared 0 bases from V and 2 bases from J, leaving 13 bases between.

The chain has TRBV21-1 and TRBJ1-1; the table's D call of TRBD1 was not tested on the DNA. TRBV21-1 is a pseudogene. The CDR3 loop spans 12 amino acids. As DNA, the CDR3 is TGTGCCAGCAGCAACGGGACAGGGATGGCTTTCTTT. This translates into CASSNGTGMAFF.

This rearrangement joins TRBV29-1 to TRBJ2-3; 7 bases map to TRBD2. This CDR3 spans 16 amino acids. Germline CDR1 and CDR2: SQVTM and ANQGSEA. J was trimmed by 6 bases and V by 3 bases; bases with no gene match: 15. Written as DNA, the CDR3 is TGCAGCGTTGATATCCTTGGCGGCGGGAGTCTGGATACGCAGTATTTT. Protein sequence: CSVDILGGGSLDTQYF.

This chain connects TRBV5-8 to TRBJ1-2; TRBD1 agrees at 8 bases. The CDR3 sequence is 15 residues long. Germline values: CDR1 SGHTS, CDR2 YDEGEE. V was pared by 3 bases and J by 4 bases, with 8 bases of the junction left unmatched. The CDR3 reads CASSYQGALGYGYTF. CDR3 nucleotides: TGTGCCAGCAGCTACCAGGGGGCGCTGGGCTATGGCTACACCTTC.

This chain joins TRBV19 and TRBJ1-5; possible D gene TRBD1, 5 bases. The CDR3 sequence is 14 residues long. In germline, CDR1 is LNHDA, CDR2 SQIVND (reference sequence). Trimming removed 5 bases from V and 3 bases from J, with 11 bases in between. CDR3 DNA: TGTGCCAGTAGTCCAGGGCCCTACAATCAGCCCCAGCATTTT. Protein product: CASSPGPYNQPQHF.

V is TRBV5-8 and J is TRBJ1-2; 8 nucleotides match TRBD1. Germline CDR1 SGHTS, CDR2 YDEGEE. The CDR3 contains 17 residues. With 7 bases clipped from V and 6 bases from J, the junction kept 20 bases outside the gene matches. The CDR3 bases are TGTGCCAGCCCACAGAGAGGGGCAGGGGGCTTTAAGGATGGCTACACCTTC. Translation: CASPQRGAGGFKDGYTF.

The J gene is TRBJ1-1, the V gene TRBV9, with D unresolved. This CDR3 has 13 amino acids. V gave up 4 bases and J gave up 4 bases, with 11 bases separating them. Germline V gene lookup returns CDR1 SGDLS and CDR2 YYNGEE. The CDR3 DNA is TGTGCCAGCAGCCCTGGGAGTCGCACTGAAGCTTTCTTT. Its protein is CASSPGSRTEAFF.

This sequence joins TRBV5-1 and TRBJ2-7; 8 positions agree with TRBD1. Germline CDR1 SGHRS, CDR2 YFSETQ. This CDR3 has 14 amino acids. V lost 4 bases to trimming and J lost 1 base; unmatched junction nucleotides: 4. The CDR3 DNA reads as TGCGCCAGCAGCCCGCGGACAGGGTCCTACGAGCAGTACTTC. As protein: CASSPRTGSYEQYF. Drawing the rest from reference TRBV5-1 and TRBJ2-7, the complete variable domain is KAGVTQTPRYLIKTRGQQVTLSCSPISGHRSVSWYQQTPGQGLQFLFEYFSETQRNKGNFPGRFSGRQFSNSRSEMNVSTLELGDSALYLCASSPRTGSYEQYFGPGTRLTVT.

The CDR3 protein is CASRESLAAQTQYF. CDR3 nucleotide sequence: TGTGCCAGCAGGGAGAGCCTAGCGGCGCAGACCCAGTACTTC. J is TRBJ2-5 and V is TRBV7-6, with TRBD2 identical over 7 bases. V was clipped by 6 bases and J by 6 bases; unmatched bases: 10. CDR1 is SGHVS and CDR2 is FNYEAQ in the germline V gene. The CDR3 consists of 14 residues.

V gene TRBV18 combines with J gene TRBJ2-4; 8 positions agree with TRBD2. Germline CDR1 KGHSH, CDR2 LQKENI. Trimming removed 10 bases from V and 3 bases from J; junction bases left unmatched: 5. The CDR3 runs to 13 residues. The DNA for the CDR3 is TGTGCCACCTCCGGGACTAGCAAAAACATTCAGTACTTC. Its protein product is CATSGTSKNIQYF. Supplemented by reference TRBV18 and TRBJ2-4, the full variable domain reads NAGVMQNPRHLVRRRGQEARLRCSPMKGHSHVYWYRQLPEEGLKFMVYLQKENIIDESGMPKERFSAEFPKEGPSILRIQQVVRGDSAAYFCATSGTSKNIQYFGAGTRLSVL.

The rearrangement links TRBV7-2 to TRBJ2-1; D might be TRBD1 or TRBD2, each matching 5 bases. The germline V gene encodes CDR1 SGHTA and CDR2 FQGNSA. The CDR3 has 12 residues. The ends were cut back, 5 bases at V and 13 bases at J, with 15 bases in the middle. The CDR3 sequence is CASSTGAVFQFF. For the CDR3, the DNA is TGTGCCAGCAGCACCGGGGCAGTCTTTCAGTTCTTC.

This rearrangement joins TRBV28 to TRBJ2-7; no firm D call. Germline-derived CDR1 and CDR2 are MDHEN and SYDVKM. V gave up 8 bases and J gave up 3 bases, with 5 bases separating them. This CDR3 region has 10 residues. The DNA of the CDR3 is TGTGCCAGCGGAAACTACGAGCAGTACTTC. Translation: CASGNYEQYF.

The chain combines TRBV10-3 with TRBJ2-1; TRBD2 agrees at 7 bases. Germline V gene data show CDR1 as ENHRY and CDR2 as SYGVKD. The CDR3 spans 15 residues. The trim removed 4 bases at V and 6 bases at J, leaving 9 bases unmatched. The DNA for the CDR3 is TGTGCCATCAGTGTTCTGGCGGGAGTGACCAATGAGCAGTTCTTC. Translation gives CAISVLAGVTNEQFF.

V usage is TRBV4-1 and J usage is TRBJ1-1; no definite D call. Between the trimmed V and J ends, which lost 2 bases and 7 bases, there was a span of 8 bases. The CDR3 has 12 amino acids. The germline gives CDR1 MGHRA, CDR2 YSYEKL. CDR3 region: CASSQLTDEAFF. CDR3 DNA: TGCGCCAGCAGCCAACTTACAGATGAAGCTTTCTTT.

The J gene is TRBJ2-7, the V gene TRBV28; no definite D call. Looked up from germline, CDR1 is MDHEN and CDR2 is SYDVKM. V lost 5 bases to trimming and J lost 5 bases, with 22 bases between them. CDR3 length equals 16 residues. The chain's CDR3 is CASSTDGKPPLDEQYF. Written as DNA, the CDR3 is TGTGCCAGCAGTACTGACGGAAAGCCCCCTCTGGACGAGCAGTACTTC.

The chain combines TRBV10-2 with TRBJ1-4; 8 bases are a match to TRBD1. The CDR3 spans 14 residues. Per the germline V gene, CDR1 is WSHSY and CDR2 is SAAADI. V shed 6 bases and J 7 bases; nucleotides not matched to a gene: 7. The CDR3 here is CASRKQGGSEKLFF. CDR3 nucleotides: TGCGCCAGCAGGAAACAGGGGGGGAGTGAAAAACTGTTTTTT.

This clone was detected a few times. The chain uses TRBV6-1 and TRBJ1-1; D gene uncertain. Germline V gene lookup returns CDR1 MNHNS and CDR2 SASEGT. CDR3 length: 11 amino acids. The V end was cut by 7 bases, the J end by 3 bases, with 6 bases between. The DNA for the CDR3 is TGTGCCAGCACGAGGGACACTGAAGCTTTCTTT. Translated: CASTRDTEAFF.

This chain joins TRBV28 and TRBJ2-7; 10 bases line up with TRBD2. The germline CDR1 and CDR2 sequences are MDHEN and SYDVKM. The CDR3 totals 14 residues. J gave up 8 bases and V 7 bases, and 11 bases lay outside the gene matches. The CDR3 region is CASKPGLAPLKQYF. CDR3 bases: TGTGCCAGCAAGCCGGGACTAGCGCCGTTGAAGCAGTACTTC.

This clone has only a few counts. J is TRBJ1-2 and V is TRBV4-2; TRBD1 might be the D (5 bases). Germline CDR1 reads LGHNA; CDR2 reads YNFKEQ. V lost 4 bases to trimming and J lost 4 bases, with 10 bases between them. This CDR3 contains 13 residues. The CDR3 protein is CASSPRDPYGYTF. The CDR3 bases are TGTGCCAGCAGCCCGCGGGACCCCTATGGCTACACCTTC.

The chain employs TRBV2 and TRBJ2-6; 8 nucleotides agree with TRBD1. Per the germline V gene, CDR1 is SNHLY and CDR2 is FYNNEI. Trimming at V came to 10 bases and at J to 2 bases, leaving 7 bases not matched to a gene. The CDR3 has 15 amino acids. CDR3 nucleotides: TGTGCCAACAGGGGGTTAGGGGCTGGGGCCAACGTCCTGACTTTC. Encoded protein: CANRGLGAGANVLTF.

The CDR3 sequence is CASSYSRGGEQYF. The DNA of the CDR3 is TGTGCCAGCAGTTACTCGAGGGGGGGCGAGCAGTACTTC. This chain connects TRBV6-6 to TRBJ2-7, with a tentative D call TRBD2 (7 bases). The ends were cut back, 0 bases at V and 6 bases at J, with 9 bases in the middle. The CDR3 consists of 13 residues. Germline values: CDR1 MNHNY, CDR2 SVGAGI (reference sequence).

The CDR3 loop reads CASSVMGQGSTKNIQYF. The CDR3 DNA is TGTGCCAGCAGTGTAATGGGTCAGGGGTCGACCAAAAACATTCAGTACTTC. The rearrangement links TRBV6-1 to TRBJ2-4; a weak D match, TRBD1 (6 bases). CDR3 length: 17 residues. The V end was cut by 4 bases, the J end by 2 bases, with 18 bases between. Per the germline V gene, CDR1 is MNHNS and CDR2 is SASEGT.

The gene calls are TRBV18 and TRBJ2-1; 9 nucleotides match TRBD1. Trimming took 5 bases from V and 7 from J; bases not matched to a gene: 12. CDR3 length equals 16 residues. Looked up from germline, CDR1 is KGHSH and CDR2 is LQKENI. CDR3 loop: CASSANPGQGMNEQFF. The CDR3 coding sequence is TGTGCCAGCTCAGCAAACCCGGGACAGGGTATGAATGAGCAGTTCTTC. Complete variable domain (other parts from reference TRBV18 and TRBJ2-1): NAGVMQNPRHLVRRRGQEARLRCSPMKGHSHVYWYRQLPEEGLKFMVYLQKENIIDESGMPKERFSAEFPKEGPSILRIQQVVRGDSAAYFCASSANPGQGMNEQFFGPGTRLTVL.

CDR3 in amino acids: CASSSGQGSHNEQFF. Written as DNA, the CDR3 is TGTGCCAGCAGCTCCGGACAGGGGTCCCACAATGAGCAGTTCTTC. The V gene is TRBV5-4, the J gene TRBJ2-1, with 9 bases fitting TRBD1. Trimming took 3 bases from V and 5 from J; bases not matched to a gene: 6. Germline V gives CDR1 SGHNT, CDR2 YYREEE (reference sequence). This CDR3 is built from 15 residues.

This chain uses TRBV5-1 with TRBJ1-2; D is ambiguous. Germline V gene data show CDR1 as SGHRS and CDR2 as YFSETQ. Trimming took 3 bases from V and 12 from J, leaving 18 bases between them. This CDR3 is 13 amino acids long. Here the CDR3 DNA reads TGCGCCAGCAGCTCGGAAGGGCCCCGAGTTCACACCTTC. Translation gives CASSSEGPRVHTF.

The chain recombines TRBV30 with TRBJ2-3, with 7 positions matching TRBD1. Trimming removed 3 bases from V and 2 bases from J; junction bases left unmatched: 8. Germline V gene data show CDR1 as GTSNPN and CDR2 as SVGIG (reference sequence). This CDR3 is built from 15 residues. CDR3 nucleotide sequence: TGTGCCTGGAGCCAAGGGGGCTTGATCACAGATACGCAGTATTTT. Protein product: CAWSQGGLITDTQYF.

This chain connects TRBV19 to TRBJ2-7; 8 nucleotides agree with TRBD1. V trimming: 5 bases; J trimming: 7 bases; junction bases outside the gene matches: 10. The CDR3 spans 14 residues. The V gene's germline CDR1 is LNHDA and CDR2 SQIVND (reference sequence). CDR3 bases: TGTGCCAGTAGTCTTGGACAGGGTCTGGGTGAGCAGTACTTC. Encoded protein: CASSLGQGLGEQYF.

V gene TRBV6-6 combines with J gene TRBJ2-7, with D possibly being TRBD2 (6 bases). The CDR3 is 15 amino acids. Looked up from germline, CDR1 is MNHNY and CDR2 is SVGAGI (reference sequence). Deletions cut 6 bases from V and 0 bases from J, with 15 bases between. The CDR3 is CASRPAPGLSYEQYF. CDR3 nucleotide sequence: TGTGCCAGCAGACCTGCCCCGGGACTCTCCTACGAGCAGTACTTC.